This TCR beta chain was recorded in a study of T cell repertoires in cytomegalovirus infection. MiXCR, applied by TCRdb to the reads, yields one record per CDR3 protein. The top ten clones hold roughly 13% of a sample with 310,000 or so distinct CDR3 sequences, about 25% of them seen once. After removal of 3 bases from V and 2 bases from J, the junction contained 2 bases not matched to a gene. This CDR3 region has 17 residues. Germline V CDR1 and CDR2: SEHNR, FQNEAQ (reference sequence). This clonotype appeared a few times. Sequencing was performed on PBMCs. The chain is built from TRBV7-9 and TRBJ2-1; 15 bases fit TRBD2. The TCR comes from a human donor in good health (CMV status not recorded). Some clones in this sample may be carry-over from other donors' samples. The CDR3, as DNA: TGTGCCAGCAGCTTGGGACTAGCGGGAGGCACCTACAATGAGCAGTTCTTC. Translated, it gives CASSLGLAGGTYNEQFF.